This T cell receptor beta chain was profiled in a study of OX40 agonist ivuxolimab in advanced cancers. Study background: Ivuxolimab, an antibody acting as an agonist of OX40 (CD134), was used to treat patients. Three patients, one with hepatocellular carcinoma and two with cutaneous melanoma, achieved partial responses.

Libraries were prepared by immunoSEQ multiplex PCR; TCRdb keeps only in-frame clonotypes and omits some of them. Altogether about 12,000 clones are present, around 86% being singletons, with the ten largest covering roughly a fifth. This CDR3 contains 15 residues. Germline CDR1 is MDHEN and CDR2 is SYDVKM. The germline V and J ends were trimmed by 2 bases and 0 bases, with 11 bases remaining between them. This chain joins TRBV28 and TRBJ2-7; D is ambiguous. This TCR derives from an adult with an advanced solid tumor such as melanoma, head and neck, liver or kidney cancer. The sample was CD4+ or CD8+ T cells sorted from blood, taken in a trial of the OX40 agonist ivuxolimab. The CDR3 loop is CASSLGRVPSYEQYF. DNA for the CDR3: TGTGCCAGCAGTTTAGGCCGGGTCCCCTCCTACGAGCAGTACTTC.